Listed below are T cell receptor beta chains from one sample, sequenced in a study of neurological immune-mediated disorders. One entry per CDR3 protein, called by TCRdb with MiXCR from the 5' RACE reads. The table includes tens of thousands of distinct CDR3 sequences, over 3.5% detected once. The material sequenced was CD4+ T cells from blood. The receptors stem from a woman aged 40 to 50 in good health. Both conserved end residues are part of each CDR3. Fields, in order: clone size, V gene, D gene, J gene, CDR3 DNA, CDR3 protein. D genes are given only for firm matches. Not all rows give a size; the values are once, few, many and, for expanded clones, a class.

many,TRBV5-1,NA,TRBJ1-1,TGCGCCAGCAGCTTGACAGCGGGCTACACTGAAGCTTTCTTT,CASSLTAGYTEAFF
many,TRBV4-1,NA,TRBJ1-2,TGCGCCAGCAGCCAAAACAGGGAGAGCTATGGCTACACCTTC,CASSQNRESYGYTF
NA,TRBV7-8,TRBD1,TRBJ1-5,TGTGCCAGCAGCCCCGGACAGGCAGTTAGTAATCAGCTCCAGCATTTT,CASSPGQAVSNQLQHF
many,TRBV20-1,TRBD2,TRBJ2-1,TGCAGTGCTAGAGATCCTAGCGGGAGGGCCCCGGCCTTGCTGGGTTCCTACAATGAGCAGTTCTTC,CSARDPSGRAPALLGSYNEQFF
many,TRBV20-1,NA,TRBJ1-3,TGCAGTGCCGCCCCGGGGCCGGTGGACACCATATATTTT,CSAAPGPVDTIYF
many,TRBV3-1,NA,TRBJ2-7,TGTGCCAGCAGCCAAGTGAGCTCCTACGAGCAGTACTTC,CASSQVSSYEQYF
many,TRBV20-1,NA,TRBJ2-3,TGCAGTGCTCGCAGTGTATTCTACCCAACAGATACGCAGTATTTT,CSARSVFYPTDTQYF
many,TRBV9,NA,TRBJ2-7,TGTGCCCCACCCCCCCGGGGCAGCTGCTACGAGCAGTACTTC,CAPPPRGSCYEQYF
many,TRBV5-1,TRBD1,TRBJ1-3,TGCGCCAGCAGCGGGGGGACAGGCCTATATGGAAACACCATATATTTT,CASSGGTGLYGNTIYF
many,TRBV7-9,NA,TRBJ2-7,TGTGCCAGCAGCTTCCCGGACAAATACGAGCAGTACTTC,CASSFPDKYEQYF
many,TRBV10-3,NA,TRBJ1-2,TGTGCCTTCTACAGCTATGGCTACACCTTC,CAFYSYGYTF
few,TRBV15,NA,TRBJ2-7,TGTGCCACCAGCAGAGTTCAGGGCTACGAGCAGTACTTC,CATSRVQGYEQYF
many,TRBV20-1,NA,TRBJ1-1,TGCAGTGCAACCACGTTTGGTGGACCCACTGAAGCTTTCTTT,CSATTFGGPTEAFF
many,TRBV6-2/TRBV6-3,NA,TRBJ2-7,TGTGCCAGCAGTTACTCGGGGATGACCTTATCATTGTACTTC,CASSYSGMTLSLYF
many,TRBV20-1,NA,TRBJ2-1,TGCAGTGCTACCATTAGCTTCAATGAGCAGTTCTTC,CSATISFNEQFF
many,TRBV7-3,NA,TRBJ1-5,TGTGCCAGCAGCTTGTGGGAGGGACAGCCCCAGCATTTT,CASSLWEGQPQHF
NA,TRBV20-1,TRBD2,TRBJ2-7,TGCAGTGCTAACGCGGGGACTAGCTTAAGCGAGCAGTACTTC,CSANAGTSLSEQYF
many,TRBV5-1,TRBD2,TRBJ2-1,TGCGCCAGCAGCTTGGCGGGAGGGAGCTCCTACAATGAGCAGTTCTTC,CASSLAGGSSYNEQFF
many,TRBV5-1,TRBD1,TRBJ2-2,TGCGCCAGCCAAACAGGGGATAACACCGGGGAGCTGTTTTTT,CASQTGDNTGELFF
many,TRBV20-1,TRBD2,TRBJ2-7,TGCAGTGCTAGTCCCGAGCGGGAGGGTTTAATTGAGCAGTACTTC,CSASPEREGLIEQYF
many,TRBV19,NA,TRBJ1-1,TGTGCCAGTAACACCGGGAGAGGCCTAATGAACACTGAAGCTTTCTTT,CASNTGRGLMNTEAFF
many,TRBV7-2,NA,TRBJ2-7,TGTGCCAGCAGCCCAAGGACTTCCTACGAGCAGTACTTC,CASSPRTSYEQYF
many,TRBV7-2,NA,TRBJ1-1,TGTGCCAGCAAGACCGGGAGGGCGAACACTGAAGCTTTCTTT,CASKTGRANTEAFF
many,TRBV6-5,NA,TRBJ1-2,TGTGCCAGCAGTTACTACGGAAACTATGGCTACACCTTC,CASSYYGNYGYTF
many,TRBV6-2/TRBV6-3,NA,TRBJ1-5,TGTGCCAGCAGTTACGGGGAGGATCAGCCCCAGCATTTT,CASSYGEDQPQHF
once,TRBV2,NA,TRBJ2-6,TGTGCCAGCAGAGCCGACGCAGGGTTTGGGGCCAACGTCCTGACTTTC,CASRADAGFGANVLTF
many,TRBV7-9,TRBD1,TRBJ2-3,TGTGCCAGCAGCCTCAGACAGGGGTCAGATACGCAGTATTTT,CASSLRQGSDTQYF
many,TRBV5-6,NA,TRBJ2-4,TGTGCCAGCAGCGAGATCGGGACTCTAGCCAAAAACATTCAGTACTTC,CASSEIGTLAKNIQYF
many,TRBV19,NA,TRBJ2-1,TGTGCCAGTACCCCGTCCCGAGACTACATTTCTGAGCAGTTCTTC,CASTPSRDYISEQFF
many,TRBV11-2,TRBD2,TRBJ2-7,TGTGCCAGCAGCTTAGAGCCTGGGGGGGGGCAGTACTTC,CASSLEPGGGQYF
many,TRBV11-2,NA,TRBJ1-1,TGTGCCAGCAGCTTAGGAGAGGCCAACACTGAAGCTTTCTTT,CASSLGEANTEAFF
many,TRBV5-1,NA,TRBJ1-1,TGCGCCAGCAGCGCCCGACCGCCAGTAACTGAAGCTTTCTTT,CASSARPPVTEAFF
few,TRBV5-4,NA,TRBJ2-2,TGTGCCAGCAGCTTTGGTAGCGGAAACACCGGGGAGCTGTTTTTT,CASSFGSGNTGELFF
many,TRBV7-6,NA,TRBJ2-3,TGTGCCAGCAGCTTAGTTCCGGGACCTAGCACAGATACGCAGTATTTT,CASSLVPGPSTDTQYF
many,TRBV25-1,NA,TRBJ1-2,TGTGCCAGCAGTGAATGGGGTTCGAACTATGGCTACACCTTC,CASSEWGSNYGYTF
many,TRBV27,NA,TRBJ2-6,TGTGCCAGCCGGGGCAGGGGGGCCTCTCTCTCTGGGGCCAACGTCCTGACTTTC,CASRGRGASLSGANVLTF
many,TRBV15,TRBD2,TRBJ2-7,TGTGCCACCAGCGGACTAGCGGGAATACCTAACGAGCAGTACTTC,CATSGLAGIPNEQYF
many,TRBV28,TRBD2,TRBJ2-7,TGTGCCAGCAGTTTCCCCCATCGATTGGGCGGGAGTGTCGAGCAGTACTTC,CASSFPHRLGGSVEQYF
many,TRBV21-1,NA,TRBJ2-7,TGTGCCAGCAGCAACGGACAGGGGCCGTCCTACGAGCAGTACTTC,CASSNGQGPSYEQYF
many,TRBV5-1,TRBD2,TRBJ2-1,TGCGCCAGCAGCCCCAGCGGGAGCTCCTACAATGAGCAGTTCTTC,CASSPSGSSYNEQFF
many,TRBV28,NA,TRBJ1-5,TGTGCCAGCAGTCTAGACCTTAGCAATCAGCCCCAGCATTTT,CASSLDLSNQPQHF
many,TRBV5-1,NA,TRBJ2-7,TGCGCCAGCAGCTTGGAAGGGCCCCCCTACGAGCAGTACTTC,CASSLEGPPYEQYF
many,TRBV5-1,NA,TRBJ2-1,TGCGCCAGCAGCTTGAGAGGGACCGCTTCCCTCTACAATGAGCAGTTCTTC,CASSLRGTASLYNEQFF